The next 5 T cell receptor beta chains were all read from a single sample in a study of blood T cells in healthy people across ages (dated by TCRdb to about 2015). The library was produced with 5' RACE. TCRdb records Illumina HiSeq 2500 as the sequencer. A second PCR of roughly 7 to 12 cycles was performed with a sample-barcoded 5' primer and a J-beta primer mix. The raw public data were reprocessed by TCRdb itself: fastp quality trimming at Q25, MiXCR clonotype calling, in-frame beta chains only. Rows with one shared CDR3 protein collapse into an entry with the most common genes and DNA. For this sample the table gives 600,000 or so distinct CDR3 sequences, of which about 30% were detected only once. Approximately 14% of the sample lies in the top ten. The specimen sequenced was blood. The source of these receptors is a woman of 80 years or more in good health.

This clonotype was detected ten times or more. The genes are TRBV20-1 and TRBJ2-1; tentative D call: TRBD1 (5 bases). CDR1 is DFQATT and CDR2 is SNEGSKA in the germline V gene (reference sequence). The CDR3 spans 13 residues. V dropped 3 bases and J dropped 4 bases, with 10 bases sitting between them. This CDR3 reads CSASQGYYNEQFF. In DNA form, the CDR3 reads TGCAGTGCTAGCCAGGGTTATTACAATGAGCAGTTCTTC.

This clonotype was counted once. A clone one base away is much larger, so this may be a read error. The chain recombines TRBV5-1 with TRBJ2-3, with 9 bases identical to TRBD1. The CDR3 has 15 residues. Germline V gene lookup returns CDR1 SGHRS and CDR2 YFSETQ. The junction had 7 bases not matched to a gene; V was cut back by 3 bases and J by 5 bases. The CDR3 region has the DNA TGCGCCAGCAGCTCAACAGGGGGCGGGTTAGATACGCAGTATTTT. This sequence encodes CASSSTGGGLDTQYF.

In its sample, this clonotype was seen many times. V gene TRBV11-2 combines with J gene TRBJ1-2; 7 bases are a match to TRBD1. After removal of 5 bases from V and 7 bases from J, the junction contained 16 bases not matched to a gene. Germline CDR1 reads SGHAT; CDR2 reads FQNNGV. CDR3 length equals 16 residues. DNA of the CDR3: TGTGCCAGCAGCAAACTACAGGGGTTGGAGGATTTTGGCTACACCTTC. Residues: CASSKLQGLEDFGYTF. Filled out from reference TRBV11-2 and TRBJ1-2, the complete variable domain reads EAGVAQSPRYKIIEKRQSVAFWCNPISGHATLYWYQQILGQGPKLLIQFQNNGVVDDSQLPKDRFSAERLKGVDSTLKIQPAKLEDSAVYLCASSKLQGLEDFGYTFGSGTRLTVV.

In regard to this clonotype: One end of the junction fails to match germline, which may point to a read error. V usage is TRBV5-1 and J usage is TRBJ2-1; 8 nucleotides agree with TRBD2. The CDR3 runs 15 residues. Looked up from germline, CDR1 is SGHRS and CDR2 is YFSETQ. CDR3 sequence reads: CASSYAGGSDNEQFF. In DNA form, the CDR3 reads TGCGCCAGCAGCTATGCGGGGGGCTCCGACAATGAGCAGTTCTTC.

This clonotype came up a few times. The rearrangement links TRBV4-2 to TRBJ2-5; TRBD2 agrees at 15 bases. Germline V gene lookup returns CDR1 LGHNA and CDR2 YNFKEQ. Trimming removed 0 bases from V and 11 bases from J; junction bases left unmatched: 13. CDR3 length equals 18 residues. The CDR3: CASSQDGLAGGLYNEQYF. CDR3 nucleotide sequence: TGTGCCAGCAGCCAAGATGGACTAGCGGGGGGGTTATACAATGAGCAGTACTTC.